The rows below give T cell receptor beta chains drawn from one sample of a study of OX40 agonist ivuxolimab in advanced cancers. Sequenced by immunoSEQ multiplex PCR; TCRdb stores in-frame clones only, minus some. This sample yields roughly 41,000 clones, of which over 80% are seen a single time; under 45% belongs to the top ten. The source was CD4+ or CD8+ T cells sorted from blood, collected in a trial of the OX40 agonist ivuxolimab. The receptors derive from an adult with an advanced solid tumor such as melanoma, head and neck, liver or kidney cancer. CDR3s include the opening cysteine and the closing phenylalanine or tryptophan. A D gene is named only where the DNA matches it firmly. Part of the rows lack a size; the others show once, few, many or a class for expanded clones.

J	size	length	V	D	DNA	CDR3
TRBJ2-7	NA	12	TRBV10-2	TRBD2	TGCGCCAGTAACGGCGGGAGTTACGAGCAGTACTTC	CASNGGSYEQYF
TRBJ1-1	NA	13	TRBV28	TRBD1	TGTGCCAGCAGTTTCTCGGACAGGTTTTTAGCTTTCTTT	CASSFSDRFLAFF
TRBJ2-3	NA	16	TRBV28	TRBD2	TGTGCCAGCAGTTCCCGGGGAGGGGAAGGAGCAGATACGCAGTATTTT	CASSSRGGEGADTQYF
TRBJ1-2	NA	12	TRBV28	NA	TGTGCCAGCAGTGCAGCCCACTATGGCTACACCTTC	CASSAAHYGYTF
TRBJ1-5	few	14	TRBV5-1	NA	TGCGCCAGCAGCTTGGTCGCAGGGGATCAGCCCCAGCATTTT	CASSLVAGDQPQHF
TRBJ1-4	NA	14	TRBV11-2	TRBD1	TGTGCCAGCAGCTTAAGGGGGCTGGATGAAAAACTGTTTTTT	CASSLRGLDEKLFF
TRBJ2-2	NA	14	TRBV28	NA	TGTGCCAGCAGTTCCGAATGGACCACCGGGGAGCTGTTTTTT	CASSSEWTTGELFF
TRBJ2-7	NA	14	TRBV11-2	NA	TGTGCCAGCAGCTTAGCGTTTTCGGGTCATAAGCAGTACTTC	CASSLAFSGHKQYF
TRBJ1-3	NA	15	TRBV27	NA	TGTGCCAGCAAAAAGCTCGGGGTCGTGGGAAACACCATGTATTTC	CASKKLGVVGNTMYF
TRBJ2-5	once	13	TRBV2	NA	TGTGCCAGCAGAGACGCGGTCCAAGAGACCCAGTACTTC	CASRDAVQETQYF
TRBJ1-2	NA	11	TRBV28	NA	TGTGCCAGCGGACGCCAGGCAGGCTACACCTTC	CASGRQAGYTF
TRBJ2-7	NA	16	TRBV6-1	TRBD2	TGTGCCAGCAGTGAACGGGCCCCAGCGGGGGAATACGAGCAGTACTTC	CASSERAPAGEYEQYF
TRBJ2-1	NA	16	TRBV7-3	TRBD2	TGTGCCAGCAGCCCCGAGGGACGGGGGGGCTTCGATGAGCAGTTCTTC	CASSPEGRGGFDEQFF
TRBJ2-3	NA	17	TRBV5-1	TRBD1	TGCGCCAGCAGCTTAGGACAGGGCCGACTAGAATCCGATACGCAGTATTTT	CASSLGQGRLESDTQYF
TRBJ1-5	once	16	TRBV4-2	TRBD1	TGTGCCAGCAGCCAAGATTGGGACAGGGGGGATCAGCCCCAGCATTTT	CASSQDWDRGDQPQHF
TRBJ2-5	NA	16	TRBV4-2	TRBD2	TGTGCCAGCAGCCAAGGAGGAGTCAGCGGGAGTGAGACCCAGTACTTC	CASSQGGVSGSETQYF
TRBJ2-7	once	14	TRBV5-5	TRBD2	TGTGCCAGCAGCTTGGGCGGGAGTTTGTACGAGCAGTACTTC	CASSLGGSLYEQYF
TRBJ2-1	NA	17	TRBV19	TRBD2	TGTGCCAGTAGTCCGCGACTAGCGGGGGAGCTTATCCATGAGCAGTTCTTC	CASSPRLAGELIHEQFF
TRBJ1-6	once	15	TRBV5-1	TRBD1	TGCGCCAGCAGCTATCGGACAGGAAAAGATTCACCCCTCCACTTT	CASSYRTGKDSPLHF
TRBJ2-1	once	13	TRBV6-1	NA	TGTGCCAGCAGTGAAATCCAGCGGGATGAGCAGTTCTTC	CASSEIQRDEQFF